The entry below gives a single T cell receptor (beta chain) sequence along with its context. In its sample, this clone was seen once. Its antigen is still unknown. No base-level quality is on record; no much larger clone is a single base apart. This entry belongs to a study of blood T cell repertoires in COVID-19 (dated by TCRdb to about 2020). Study-wide context: Samples from collaborators originated in the United States, Italy and Spain and spanned both the acute and convalescent phases of COVID-19. The material from the prospective study consisted of cDNA or gDNA derived from T cells, B-cell-depleted T cells, or PBMCs. Subjects who had been exposed to COVID-19, were actively infected with it, or had recovered from it provided the deeply sampled blood TCRbeta repertoires that made up the dataset. A freely available public database, intended as a resource for researchers studying the immune response to SARS-CoV-2, is where the repertoires were released. The samples were drawn from the first 160 participants of the ongoing ImmuneRACE study and from 950 to 1,500 subjects provided by 6 global collaborators. Nearly every sample came with metadata listing a de-identified subject ID, COVID-19 status, age in years and sex. Where HLA class I and class II types were available, the types were taken from metadata supplied by the sample provider, not from assay-based typing. Summary of the overall study and its limitations: The amount of clinical and demographic metadata varied by source and participant and was provided uncurated.

TCRbeta CDR3 regions were amplified from genomic DNA by means of the immunoSEQ Assay, a bias-controlled multiplex PCR. Turning to the authors' computational methods: The number of nucleated cells in each sample was estimated by amplification of reference gene primers within the assay. Sequence reads were collapsed and filtered to measure the absolute abundance of every unique TCRbeta CDR3 rearrangement. Productive Simpson clonality was computed per sample as the square root of Simpson's diversity index over productive rearrangements. TCRdb holds this immuneACCESS table with in-frame rearrangements only. Some clones are missing; in checked studies, unresolved V genes explain under half, and the rest has no known cause. The V and J calls and clone size are taken from that table; D and trimming were inferred from the DNA. Recorded for this sample are over 130,000 clones; over 65% of them occurred a single time. Roughly 17% of the sample rests with the top ten.

V is cut by 4 bases and J by 10 bases, and the space between the germline ends is 7 bases. Taken from the germline V gene (reference sequence), the CDR1 and CDR2 loops are MNHEY and SMNVEV. From the cysteine through the phenylalanine, the CDR3 covers 10 amino acids. Only the CDR3 region is kept as DNA, spanning 30 bases read in frame from base 1. The collaborating institutions used their own protocols to collect whole blood in K2EDTA tubes. For TCRbeta analysis, collaborator samples were shipped as frozen whole blood, as isolated PBMCs, or as DNA extracted from either sample type. This chain joins TRBV27 to TRBJ1-1; the D gene lacks a confident call. The sample comprised peripheral blood. The clonotype originates from a middle-aged man with acute or convalescent COVID-19. The nucleotide sequence is TGTGCCAGCAGTTCCTCGGGAGCTTTCTTT. The encoded protein is CASSSSGAFF.